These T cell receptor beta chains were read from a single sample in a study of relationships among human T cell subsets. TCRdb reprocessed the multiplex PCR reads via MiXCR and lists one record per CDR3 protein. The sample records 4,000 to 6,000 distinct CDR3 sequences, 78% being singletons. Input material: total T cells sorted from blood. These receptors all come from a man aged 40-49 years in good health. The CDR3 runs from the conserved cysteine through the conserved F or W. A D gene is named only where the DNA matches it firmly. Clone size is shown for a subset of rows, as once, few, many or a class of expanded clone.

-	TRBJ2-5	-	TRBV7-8	CASSFQGPQETQYF	TGTGCCAGCAGTTTTCAGGGGCCCCAAGAGACCCAGTACTTC
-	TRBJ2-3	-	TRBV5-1	CASSLSRGSTDTQYF	TGCGCCAGCAGCTTGTCGCGGGGCTCCACAGATACGCAGTATTTT
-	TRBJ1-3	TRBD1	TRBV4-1	CASTQTGSGNTIYF	TGCGCCAGCACACAGACAGGGTCTGGAAACACCATATATTTT
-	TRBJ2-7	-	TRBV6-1	CASSEQVISTYEQYF	TGTGCCAGCAGTGAACAGGTGATTTCAACCTACGAGCAGTACTTC
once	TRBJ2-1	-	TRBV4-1	CASSLGRGANNEQFF	TGCGCCAGCAGCCTCGGTAGAGGGGCGAACAATGAGCAGTTCTTC
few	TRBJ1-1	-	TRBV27	CASGSDTEAFF	TGTGCCAGCGGGTCCGACACTGAAGCTTTCTTT
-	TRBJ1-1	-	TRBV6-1	CASSGLMNTEAFF	TGTGCCAGCAGTGGACTGATGAACACTGAAGCTTTCTTT
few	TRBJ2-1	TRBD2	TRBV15	CATSRGLAVVHEQFF	TGTGCCACCAGCCGCGGACTAGCTGTGGTCCATGAGCAGTTCTTC
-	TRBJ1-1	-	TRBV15	CATGREMNTEAFF	TGTGCCACGGGGAGGGAAATGAACACTGAAGCTTTCTTT
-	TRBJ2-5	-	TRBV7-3	CASSLGEETQYF	TGTGCCAGCAGCTTAGGAGAGGAGACCCAGTACTTC
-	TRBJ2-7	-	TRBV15	CATSRDLTAGTRDEQYF	TGTGCCACCAGCAGAGATTTGACGGCAGGGACGAGGGACGAGCAGTACTTC
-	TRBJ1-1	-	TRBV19	CASSIKGDTEAFF	TGTGCCAGTAGTATCAAGGGAGACACTGAAGCTTTCTTT
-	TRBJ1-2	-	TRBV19	CASSIDGDGYTF	TGTGCCAGTAGTATCGACGGAGATGGCTACACCTTC
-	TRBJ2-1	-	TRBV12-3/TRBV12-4	CASSKDRYNEQFF	TGTGCCAGCAGCAAGGACAGATACAATGAGCAGTTCTTC
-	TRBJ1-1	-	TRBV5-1	CASSPASAVGTEAFF	TGCGCCAGCAGCCCCGCCTCTGCGGTGGGCACTGAAGCTTTCTTT
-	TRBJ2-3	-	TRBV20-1	CSAVVGGLTDTQYF	TGCAGTGCTGTAGTGGGCGGTCTCACAGATACGCAGTATTTT
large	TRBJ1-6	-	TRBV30	CAWSVGGSPTAWAYNSPLHF	TGTGCCTGGAGTGTAGGCGGGAGCCCGACCGCTTGGGCGTATAATTCACCCCTCCACTTT
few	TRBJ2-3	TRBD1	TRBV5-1	CASSWGTGVTDTQYF	TGTGCCAGCAGCTGGGGGACAGGGGTCACAGATACGCAGTATTTT
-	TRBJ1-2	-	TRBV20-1	CSARSNNYGYTF	TGCAGTGCTAGGAGCAACAACTATGGCTACACCTTC
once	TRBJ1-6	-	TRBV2	CASSVRGYNSPLHF	TGTGCCAGCAGTGTTAGGGGGTATAATTCACCCCTCCACTTT
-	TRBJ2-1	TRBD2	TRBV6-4	CASSPVVSGRYNEQFF	TGTGCCAGCAGTCCCGTTGTTAGCGGGAGGTACAATGAGCAGTTCTTC
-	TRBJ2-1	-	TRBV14	CASSQSLRTYNEQFF	TGTGCCAGCAGCCAATCCTTGCGGACCTATAATGAGCAGTTCTTC
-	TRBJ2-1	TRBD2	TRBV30	CAWSTGAGGVNEQFF	TGTGCCTGGAGCACGGGAGCGGGAGGGGTCAATGAGCAGTTCTTC
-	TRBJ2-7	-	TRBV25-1	CASSDPYYEQYF	TGTGCCAGCAGTGATCCGTACTACGAGCAGTACTTC
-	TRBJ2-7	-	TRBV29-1	CSVGGSGSYEQYF	TGCAGCGTTGGGGGGAGCGGTTCCTACGAGCAGTACTTC